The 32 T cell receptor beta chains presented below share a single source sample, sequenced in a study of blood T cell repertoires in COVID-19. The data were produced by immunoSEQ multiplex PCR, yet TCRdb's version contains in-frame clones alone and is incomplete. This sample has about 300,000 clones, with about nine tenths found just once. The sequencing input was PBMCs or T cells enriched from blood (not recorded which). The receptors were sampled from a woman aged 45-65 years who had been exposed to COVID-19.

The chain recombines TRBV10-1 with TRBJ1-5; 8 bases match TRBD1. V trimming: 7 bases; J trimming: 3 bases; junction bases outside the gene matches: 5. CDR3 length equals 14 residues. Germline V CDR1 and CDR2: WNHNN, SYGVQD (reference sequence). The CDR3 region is CASTRDRYNQPQHF. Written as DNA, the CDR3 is TGCGCCAGCACCCGGGACAGGTACAATCAGCCCCAGCATTTT.

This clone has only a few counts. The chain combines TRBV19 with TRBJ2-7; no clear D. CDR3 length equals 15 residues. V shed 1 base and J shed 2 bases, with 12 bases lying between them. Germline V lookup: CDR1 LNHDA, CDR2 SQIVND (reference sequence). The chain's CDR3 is CASSIGVTVPYEQYF. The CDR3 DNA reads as TGTGCCAGTAGTATAGGCGTAACCGTGCCCTACGAGCAGTACTTC.

CDR3 bases: TGTGCCAGTTCATTCACAGGGGGTGTTTCCGAGCAGTACTTC. Its protein product is CASSFTGGVSEQYF. The V gene is TRBV19, the J gene TRBJ2-7; 8 bases line up with TRBD1. CDR1 and CDR2 from the germline V gene are LNHDA and SQIVND (reference sequence). Trimming cost V 8 bases and J 6 bases; bases outside gene matches: 12. There are 14 residues in the CDR3.

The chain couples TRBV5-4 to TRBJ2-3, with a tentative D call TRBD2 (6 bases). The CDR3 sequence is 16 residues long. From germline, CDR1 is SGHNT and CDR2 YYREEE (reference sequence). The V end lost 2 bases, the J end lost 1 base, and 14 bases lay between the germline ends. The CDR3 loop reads CASSFIRGKGTDTQYF. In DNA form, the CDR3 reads TGTGCCAGCAGCTTCATTCGGGGGAAGGGCACAGATACGCAGTATTTT.

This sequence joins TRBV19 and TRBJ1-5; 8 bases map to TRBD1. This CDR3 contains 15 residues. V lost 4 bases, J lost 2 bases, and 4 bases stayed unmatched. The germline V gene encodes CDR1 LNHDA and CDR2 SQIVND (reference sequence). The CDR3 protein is CASSTQTGGNQPQHF. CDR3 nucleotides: TGTGCCAGTAGTACCCAGACAGGGGGCAATCAGCCCCAGCATTTT.

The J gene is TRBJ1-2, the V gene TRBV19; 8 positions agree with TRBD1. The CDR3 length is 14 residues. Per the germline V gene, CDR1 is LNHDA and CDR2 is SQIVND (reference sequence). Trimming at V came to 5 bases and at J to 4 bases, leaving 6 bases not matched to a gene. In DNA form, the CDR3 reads TGTGCCAGTAGTCCCCCGGGACAGGTCTATGGCTACACCTTC. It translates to CASSPPGQVYGYTF.

CDR3 sequence: CASSLGTGVGEQYF. CDR3 nucleotide sequence: TGCGCCAGCAGCTTGGGGACAGGGGTTGGGGAGCAGTACTTC. The chain joins TRBV5-1 to TRBJ2-7; 9 bases agree with TRBD1. Germline V gene data show CDR1 as SGHRS and CDR2 as YFSETQ. The CDR3 contains 14 residues. Trimming took 0 bases from V and 7 from J; bases not matched to a gene: 5.

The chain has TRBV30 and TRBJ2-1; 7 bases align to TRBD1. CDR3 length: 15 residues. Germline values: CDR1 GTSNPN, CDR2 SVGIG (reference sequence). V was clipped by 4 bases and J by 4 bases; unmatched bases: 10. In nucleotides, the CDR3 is TGTGCCTGGAAGGCGAAGACAGGGCTTTACAATGAGCAGTTCTTC. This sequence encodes CAWKAKTGLYNEQFF.

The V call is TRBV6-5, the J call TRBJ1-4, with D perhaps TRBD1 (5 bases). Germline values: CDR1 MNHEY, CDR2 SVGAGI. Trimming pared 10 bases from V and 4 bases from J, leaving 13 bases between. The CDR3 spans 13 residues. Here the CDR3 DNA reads TGTGCCAACGCGGGGCAGTGTAATGAAAAACTGTTTTTT. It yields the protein CANAGQCNEKLFF.

The CDR3 region has the DNA TGCGCCAGCAGCCAAGAGCCTAGAATGAACACTGAAGCTTTCTTT. Its translation is CASSQEPRMNTEAFF. The chain employs TRBV4-1 and TRBJ1-1; no clear D gene. This CDR3 is built from 15 residues. The V end lost 0 bases, the J end lost 0 bases, and 8 bases lay between the germline ends. Per the germline V gene, CDR1 is MGHRA and CDR2 is YSYEKL.

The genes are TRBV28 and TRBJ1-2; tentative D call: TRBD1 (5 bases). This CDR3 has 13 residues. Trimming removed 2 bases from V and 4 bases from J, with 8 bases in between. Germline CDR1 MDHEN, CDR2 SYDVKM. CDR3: CASSLVGRYGYTF. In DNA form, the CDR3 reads TGTGCCAGCAGTTTAGTGGGGCGCTATGGCTACACCTTC.

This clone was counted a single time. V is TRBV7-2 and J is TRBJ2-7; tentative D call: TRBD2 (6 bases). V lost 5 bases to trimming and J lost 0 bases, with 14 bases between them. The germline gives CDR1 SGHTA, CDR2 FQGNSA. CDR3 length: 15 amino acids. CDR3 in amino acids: CASSLTGGDSYEQYF. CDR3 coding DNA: TGTGCCAGCAGCCTCACCGGAGGGGACTCCTACGAGCAGTACTTC.

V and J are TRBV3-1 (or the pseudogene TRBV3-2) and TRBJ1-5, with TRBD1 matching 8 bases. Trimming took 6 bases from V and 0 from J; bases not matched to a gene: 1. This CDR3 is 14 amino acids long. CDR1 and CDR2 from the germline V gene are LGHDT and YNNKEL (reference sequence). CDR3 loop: CASSGTGSNQPQHF. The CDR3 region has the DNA TGTGCCAGCAGTGGGACAGGTAGCAATCAGCCCCAGCATTTT.

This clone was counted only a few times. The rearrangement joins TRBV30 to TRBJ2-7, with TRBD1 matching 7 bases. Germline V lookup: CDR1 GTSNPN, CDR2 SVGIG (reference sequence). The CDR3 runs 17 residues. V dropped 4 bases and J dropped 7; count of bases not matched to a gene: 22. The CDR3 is CAWKERSKTGAIREQYF. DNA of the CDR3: TGTGCCTGGAAAGAACGTTCAAAAACAGGGGCCATACGAGAGCAGTACTTC.

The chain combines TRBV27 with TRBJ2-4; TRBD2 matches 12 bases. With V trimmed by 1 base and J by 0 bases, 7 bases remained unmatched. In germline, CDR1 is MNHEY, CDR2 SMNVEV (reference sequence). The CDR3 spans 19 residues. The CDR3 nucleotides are TGTGCCAGCAGTTTATTAGCTAGCGGGGGGGCGTTAGCCAAAAACATTCAGTACTTC. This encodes CASSLLASGGALAKNIQYF.

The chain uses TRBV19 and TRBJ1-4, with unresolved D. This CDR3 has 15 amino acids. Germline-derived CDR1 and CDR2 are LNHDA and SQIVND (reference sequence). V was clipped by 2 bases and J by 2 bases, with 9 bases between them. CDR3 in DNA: TGTGCCAGTAGTATATACTTTACTACTAATGAAAAACTGTTTTTT. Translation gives CASSIYFTTNEKLFF.

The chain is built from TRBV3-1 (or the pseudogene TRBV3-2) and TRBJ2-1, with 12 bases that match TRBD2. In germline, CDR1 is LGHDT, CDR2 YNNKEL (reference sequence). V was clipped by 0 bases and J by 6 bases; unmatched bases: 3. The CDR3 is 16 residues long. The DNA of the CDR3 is TGTGCCAGCAGCCAAGAGTTGACTAGCGGGGGCAATGAGCAGTTCTTC. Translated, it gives CASSQELTSGGNEQFF.

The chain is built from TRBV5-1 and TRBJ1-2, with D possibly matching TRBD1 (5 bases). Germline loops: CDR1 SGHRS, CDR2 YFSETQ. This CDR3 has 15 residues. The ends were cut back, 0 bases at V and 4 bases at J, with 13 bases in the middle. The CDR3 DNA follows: TGCGCCAGCAGCTTGGACGACAGAGTCTTCTATGGCTACACCTTC. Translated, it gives CASSLDDRVFYGYTF. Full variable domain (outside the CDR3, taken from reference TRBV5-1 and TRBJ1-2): KAGVTQTPRYLIKTRGQQVTLSCSPISGHRSVSWYQQTPGQGLQFLFEYFSETQRNKGNFPGRFSGRQFSNSRSEMNVSTLELGDSALYLCASSLDDRVFYGYTFGSGTRLTVV.

CDR3 sequence reads: CASTLGQNNGYTF. CDR3 DNA: TGTGCCAGCACCCTAGGACAGAATAATGGCTACACCTTC. The chain carries TRBV12-3 or TRBV12-4 and TRBJ1-2, with a weak D call TRBD1 (6 bases). The CDR3 is made up of 13 amino acids. The ends were cut back, 7 bases at V and 6 bases at J, with 15 bases in the middle.

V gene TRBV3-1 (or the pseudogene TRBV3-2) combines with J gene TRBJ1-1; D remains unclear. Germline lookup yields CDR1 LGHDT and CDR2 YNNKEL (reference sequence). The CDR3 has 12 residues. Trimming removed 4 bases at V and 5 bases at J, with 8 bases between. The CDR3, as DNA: TGTGCCAGCAGCCCAGCGGGGACTGAAGCTTTCTTT. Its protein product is CASSPAGTEAFF.

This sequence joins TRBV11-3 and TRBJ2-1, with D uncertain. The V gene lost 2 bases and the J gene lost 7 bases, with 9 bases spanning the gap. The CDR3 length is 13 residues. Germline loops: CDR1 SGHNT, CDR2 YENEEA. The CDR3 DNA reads TGTGCCAGCAGCTTAAACTACGTAAATGAGCAGTTCTTC. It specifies CASSLNYVNEQFF.

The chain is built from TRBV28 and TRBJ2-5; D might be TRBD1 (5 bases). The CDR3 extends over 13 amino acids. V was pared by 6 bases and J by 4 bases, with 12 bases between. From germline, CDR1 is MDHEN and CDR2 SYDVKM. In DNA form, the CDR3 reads TGTGCCAGCAGACAGGCCCAGCGAGAGACCCAGTACTTC. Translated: CASRQAQRETQYF.

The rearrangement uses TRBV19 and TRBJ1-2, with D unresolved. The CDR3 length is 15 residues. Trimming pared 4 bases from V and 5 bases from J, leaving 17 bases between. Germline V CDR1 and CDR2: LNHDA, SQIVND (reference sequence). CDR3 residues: CASSTTTEAWYGYTF. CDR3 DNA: TGTGCCAGTAGTACAACGACCGAGGCGTGGTATGGCTACACCTTC.

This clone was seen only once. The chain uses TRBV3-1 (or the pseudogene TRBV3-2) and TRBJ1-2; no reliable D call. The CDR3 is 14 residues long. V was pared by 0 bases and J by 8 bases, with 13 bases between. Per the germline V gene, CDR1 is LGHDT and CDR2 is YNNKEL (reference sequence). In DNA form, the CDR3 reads TGTGCCAGCAGCCAAGATCCGGGGTTGGGGGGCTACACCTTC. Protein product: CASSQDPGLGGYTF.

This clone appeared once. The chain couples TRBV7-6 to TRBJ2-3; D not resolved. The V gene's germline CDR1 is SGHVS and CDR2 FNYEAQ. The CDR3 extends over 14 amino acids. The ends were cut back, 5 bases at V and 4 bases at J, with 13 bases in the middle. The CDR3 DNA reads TGTGCCAGCAGCACCAGACAAAGCCCAGATACGCAGTATTTT. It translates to CASSTRQSPDTQYF.

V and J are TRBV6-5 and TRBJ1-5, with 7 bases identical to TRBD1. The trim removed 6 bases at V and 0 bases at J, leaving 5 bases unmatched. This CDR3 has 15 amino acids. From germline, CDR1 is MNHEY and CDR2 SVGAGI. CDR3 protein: CASRPTGVSNQPQHF. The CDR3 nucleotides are TGTGCCAGCAGGCCAACAGGGGTTAGCAATCAGCCCCAGCATTTT.

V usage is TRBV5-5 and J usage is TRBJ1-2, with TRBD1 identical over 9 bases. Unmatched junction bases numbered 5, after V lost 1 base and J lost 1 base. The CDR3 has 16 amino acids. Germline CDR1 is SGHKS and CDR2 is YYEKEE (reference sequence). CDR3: CASSLQTDRGNYGYTF. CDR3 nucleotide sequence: TGTGCCAGCAGCTTGCAGACGGACAGGGGTAACTATGGCTACACCTTC. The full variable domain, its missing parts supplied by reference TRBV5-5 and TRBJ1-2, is DAGVTQSPTHLIKTRGQQVTLRCSPISGHKSVSWYQQVLGQGPQFIFQYYEKEERGRGNFPDRFSARQFPNYSSELNVNALLLGDSALYLCASSLQTDRGNYGYTFGSGTRLTVV.

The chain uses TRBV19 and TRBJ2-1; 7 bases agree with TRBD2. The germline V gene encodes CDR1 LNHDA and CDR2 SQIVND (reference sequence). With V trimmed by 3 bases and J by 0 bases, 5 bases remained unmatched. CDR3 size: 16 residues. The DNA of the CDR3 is TGTGCCAGTAGTATTGGGCGGGGGACCTCCTACAATGAGCAGTTCTTC. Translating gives CASSIGRGTSYNEQFF.

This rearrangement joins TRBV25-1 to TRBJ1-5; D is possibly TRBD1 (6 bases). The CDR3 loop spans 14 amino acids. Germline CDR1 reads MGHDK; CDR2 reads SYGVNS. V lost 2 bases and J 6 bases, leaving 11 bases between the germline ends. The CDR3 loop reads CASSETGFGQPQHF. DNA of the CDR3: TGTGCCAGCAGTGAAACAGGGTTCGGTCAGCCCCAGCATTTT.

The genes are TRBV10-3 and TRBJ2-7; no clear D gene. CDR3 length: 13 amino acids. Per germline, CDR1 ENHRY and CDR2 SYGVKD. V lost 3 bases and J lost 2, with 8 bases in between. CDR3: CAISDQETYEQYF. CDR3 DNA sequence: TGTGCCATCAGTGACCAGGAAACCTACGAGCAGTACTTC.

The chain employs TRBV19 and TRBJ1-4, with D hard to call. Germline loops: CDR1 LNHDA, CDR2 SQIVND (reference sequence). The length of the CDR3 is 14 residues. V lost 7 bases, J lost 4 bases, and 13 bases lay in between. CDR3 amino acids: CASTQTGNNEKLFF. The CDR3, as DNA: TGTGCCAGTACACAGACGGGAAATAATGAAAAACTGTTTTTT.

This CDR3 is CASSFDRTSGNTIYF. The CDR3 DNA sequence: TGTGCCAGCAGTTTTGACCGGACTAGTGGAAACACCATATATTTT. The gene calls are TRBV9 and TRBJ1-3; D is ambiguous. V was pared by 5 bases and J by 3 bases, with 15 bases between. CDR1 is SGDLS and CDR2 is YYNGEE in the germline V gene. This CDR3 has 15 residues.